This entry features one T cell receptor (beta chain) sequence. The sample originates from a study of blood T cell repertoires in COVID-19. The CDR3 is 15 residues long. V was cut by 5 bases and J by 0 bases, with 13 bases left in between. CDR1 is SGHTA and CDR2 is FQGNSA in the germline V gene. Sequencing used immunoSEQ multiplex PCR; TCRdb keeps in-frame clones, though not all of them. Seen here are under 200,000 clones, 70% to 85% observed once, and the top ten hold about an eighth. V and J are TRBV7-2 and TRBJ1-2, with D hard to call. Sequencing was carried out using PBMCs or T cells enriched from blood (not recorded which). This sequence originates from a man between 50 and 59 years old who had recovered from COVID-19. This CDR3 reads CASSPEGSANYGYTF. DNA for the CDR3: TGTGCCAGCAGCCCGGAGGGTTCGGCTAACTATGGCTACACCTTC.